This passage covers 21 T cell receptor beta chains from one sample sequenced in a study of Graves' ophthalmopathy and Graves' hyperthyroidism. Amplified TCR beta CDR3 regions were obtained using RNA transcripts as template. After a first-round RT-PCR with HTBI primers, a second-round multiplex PCR was run. TCRdb analysed the multiplex PCR reads with MiXCR anew, one entry per CDR3 protein. The sample has about 600,000 distinct CDR3 sequences, about 35% seen once. The material sequenced was peripheral blood or thyroid tissue (not recorded which). All receptors come from an adult man with Graves' hyperthyroidism.

This clonotype was counted many times. V usage is TRBV7-9 and J usage is TRBJ2-5; the match to TRBD2 covers 13 bases. This CDR3 is 17 amino acids long. Germline V gene data show CDR1 as SEHNR and CDR2 as FQNEAQ (reference sequence). V was clipped by 5 bases and J by 5 bases; unmatched bases: 11. The CDR3 spells CASSLWTSGGTWETQYF. The CDR3 nucleotides are TGTGCCAGCAGCCTCTGGACTAGCGGGGGAACGTGGGAGACCCAGTACTTC. The full variable domain, its missing parts supplied by reference TRBV7-9 and TRBJ2-5, is DTGVSQNPRHKITKRGQNVTFRCDPISEHNRLYWYRQTLGQGPEFLTYFQNEAQLEKSRLLSDRFSAERPKGSFSTLEIQRTEQGDSAMYLCASSLWTSGGTWETQYFGPGTRLLVL.

The chain carries TRBV7-9 and TRBJ2-7; TRBD2 is a possible D gene (5 bases). The CDR3 extends over 12 amino acids. CDR1 is SEHNR and CDR2 is FQNEAQ in the germline V gene (reference sequence). V lost 6 bases and J lost 4, with 10 bases in between. The CDR3 DNA sequence: TGTGCCAGCAGTGAGGGCAGATACGAGCAGTACTTC. Amino acid sequence: CASSEGRYEQYF.

The table lists this clonotype with many counts. The gene calls are TRBV9 and TRBJ2-7; 9 positions match TRBD2. The CDR3 runs 16 residues. After removal of 4 bases from V and 0 bases from J, the junction contained 8 bases not matched to a gene. CDR1 and CDR2 from the germline V gene are SGDLS and YYNGEE. The CDR3 spells CASSPSASGISYEQYF. CDR3 bases: TGTGCCAGCAGCCCCTCAGCTAGCGGGATCTCCTACGAGCAGTACTTC. Using reference TRBV9 and TRBJ2-7 for the parts outside the CDR3, the full variable domain is DSGVTQTPKHLITATGQRVTLRCSPRSGDLSVYWYQQSLDQGLQFLIQYYNGEERAKGNILERFSAQQFPDLHSELNLSSLELGDSALYFCASSPSASGISYEQYFGPGTRLTVT.

The rearrangement uses TRBV9 and TRBJ2-5, with 7 nucleotides matching TRBD1. Germline V gene lookup returns CDR1 SGDLS and CDR2 YYNGEE. Trimming cost V 0 bases and J 5 bases; bases outside gene matches: 4. The CDR3 is made up of 14 amino acids. The CDR3 loop reads CASSVEGAPETQYF. CDR3 DNA: TGTGCCAGCAGCGTAGAGGGGGCCCCGGAGACCCAGTACTTC.

The V call is TRBV2, the J call TRBJ2-1; tentative D call: TRBD1 (5 bases). Germline V gene lookup returns CDR1 SNHLY and CDR2 FYNNEI. V was shortened by 3 bases and J by 6 bases, with 12 bases between the two germline ends. The CDR3 has 14 amino acids. CDR3 residues: CASSDQGWGNEQFF. In nucleotides, the CDR3 is TGTGCCAGCAGTGACCAGGGATGGGGCAATGAGCAGTTCTTC. Complete variable domain (other parts from reference TRBV2 and TRBJ2-1): EPEVTQTPSHQVTQMGQEVILRCVPISNHLYFYWYRQILGQKVEFLVSFYNNEISEKSEIFDDQFSVERPDGSNFTLKIRSTKLEDSAMYFCASSDQGWGNEQFFGPGTRLTVL.

Many counts were recorded for this clonotype. This chain links TRBV2 with TRBJ1-6; D is uncertain. Germline V gene data show CDR1 as SNHLY and CDR2 as FYNNEI. Deletions cut 7 bases from V and 9 bases from J, with 13 bases between. The CDR3 sequence is 13 residues long. The CDR3: CASTLGLGSPLHF. The CDR3 DNA reads TGTGCCAGCACATTGGGATTAGGTTCACCCCTCCACTTT.

At least ten counts were recorded for this clonotype. The chain is built from TRBV6-1 and TRBJ1-1; no reliable D call. This CDR3 is 13 amino acids long. V was shortened by 0 bases and J by 4 bases, with 6 bases between the two germline ends. Germline CDR1 is MNHNS and CDR2 is SASEGT. As DNA, the CDR3 is TGTGCCAGCAGTGAAGCCAGGAGCACTGAAGCTTTCTTT. Amino acid sequence: CASSEARSTEAFF.

In regard to this clonotype: This could be a read error, since a much larger clone is one nucleotide away. The chain employs TRBV6-1 and TRBJ2-7, with D maybe TRBD1 (5 bases). CDR3 size: 13 residues. CDR1 is MNHNS, CDR2 SASEGT, per germline. The CDR3 DNA reads as TGTGCCAGCAGTCTGACAGAGGCCTACGGGCAGTACTTC. Translated, it gives CASSLTEAYGQYF.

J is TRBJ1-1 and V is TRBV19; possibly TRBD1 for D (5 bases). There are 16 residues in the CDR3. Deletions cut 7 bases from V and 1 base from J, with 19 bases between. The germline V gene has CDR1 LNHDA and CDR2 SQIVND (reference sequence). The CDR3 is CASIAGTSGRNTEAFF. CDR3 sequence (DNA): TGTGCCAGTATCGCCGGGACTAGCGGGAGGAACACTGAAGCTTTCTTT.

This sequence joins TRBV29-1 and TRBJ1-4; maybe TRBD1 (5 bases). CDR1 is SQVTM, CDR2 ANQGSEA, per germline. The CDR3 sequence is 14 residues long. With 6 bases removed from V and 5 bases from J, the gap between germline ends came to 16 bases. CDR3 bases: TGCAGCGTGAAATCCGGGGCCACAAATGAAAAACTGTTTTTT. Amino acid sequence: CSVKSGATNEKLFF.

This clonotype was counted between two and nine times. The chain recombines TRBV7-3 with TRBJ2-3; possible D gene TRBD2, 6 bases. The V and J ends lost 5 bases and 2 bases respectively, with 11 bases between them. This CDR3 comprises 14 residues. Germline V lookup: CDR1 SGHTA, CDR2 FQGTGA. The CDR3 protein is CASSPGLLTDTQYF. CDR3 coding DNA: TGTGCCAGCAGCCCGGGACTCCTCACAGATACGCAGTATTTT.

This clonotype came up many times. The rearrangement uses TRBV20-1 and TRBJ1-5, with D possibly being TRBD1 (5 bases). CDR3 size: 14 residues. From germline, CDR1 is DFQATT and CDR2 SNEGSKA (reference sequence). V was pared by 1 base and J by 3 bases, with 10 bases between. This chain's CDR3 is CSARVGAINQPQHF. CDR3 DNA: TGCAGTGCTAGAGTTGGGGCCATCAATCAGCCCCAGCATTTT.

V and J are TRBV9 and TRBJ1-2; 14 bases line up with TRBD2. The DNA end is a closer match to TRBJ2-1, so the J assignment may be wrong. In germline, CDR1 is SGDLS, CDR2 YYNGEE. CDR3 length: 14 residues. The CDR3 loop is CASSSGTSGSLQFF. The CDR3 DNA follows: TGTGCCAGCAGCAGCGGGACTAGCGGGAGCCTGCAGTTCTTC.

The table lists this clonotype with many counts. The chain has TRBV2 and TRBJ2-3, with TRBD1 as a possible D gene (5 bases). Germline assignment: CDR1 SNHLY and CDR2 FYNNEI. The V and J ends lost 7 bases and 1 base respectively, with 15 bases between them. This CDR3 spans 15 amino acids. CDR3 in amino acids: CASNEDQGGTDTQYF. The CDR3 region has the DNA TGTGCCAGCAACGAAGACCAGGGTGGCACAGATACGCAGTATTTT.

Many counts were recorded for this clonotype. V usage is TRBV7-2 and J usage is TRBJ1-4; perhaps TRBD1 as D (5 bases). The V and J ends lost 1 base and 4 bases respectively, with 7 bases between them. The length of the CDR3 is 14 residues. In germline, CDR1 is SGHTA, CDR2 FQGNSA. The CDR3 loop reads CASSLGGINEKLFF. CDR3 DNA sequence: TGTGCCAGCAGCTTAGGGGGGATTAATGAAAAACTGTTTTTT.

This clonotype came up a few times. The chain is built from TRBV7-8 and TRBJ2-2; a weak D match, TRBD1 (5 bases). The germline V gene has CDR1 SGHVS and CDR2 FQNEAQ. The V end lost 2 bases, the J end lost 5 bases, and 12 bases lay between the germline ends. This CDR3 spans 15 amino acids. The CDR3 DNA reads as TGTGCCAGCAGCTTATTCGCAGGGTTGACCGGGGAGCTGTTTTTT. It yields the protein CASSLFAGLTGELFF.

J is TRBJ2-1 and V is TRBV6-5; D perhaps matches TRBD2 (6 bases). The V gene's germline CDR1 is MNHEY and CDR2 SVGAGI. V was shortened by 0 bases and J by 3 bases, with 12 bases between the two germline ends. The CDR3 is 16 amino acids. The CDR3 spells CASSYSRRGSYNEQFF. CDR3 coding DNA: TGTGCCAGCAGTTACTCGAGGCGGGGCAGCTACAATGAGCAGTTCTTC.

This chain uses TRBV15 with TRBJ2-5; perhaps D is TRBD1 or TRBD2 (5 bases each). This CDR3 is 16 amino acids long. The germline V gene has CDR1 LNHNV and CDR2 YYDKDF (reference sequence). The V gene lost 3 bases and the J gene lost 1 base, with 15 bases spanning the gap. CDR3 DNA sequence: TGTGCCACCAGCAGTGCAGGGACCCCGTTCCAAGAGACCCAGTACTTC. Translation gives CATSSAGTPFQETQYF.

In its sample, this clonotype was seen many times. J is TRBJ2-1 and V is TRBV24-1; possibly TRBD2 for D (6 bases). Germline values: CDR1 KGHDR, CDR2 SFDVKD. The CDR3 extends over 13 amino acids. Trimming left V 9 bases short and J 2 bases short, with 10 bases between. The CDR3 DNA reads TGTGCCACCGGTAGCGGAGCCTACAATGAGCAGTTCTTC. Translation gives CATGSGAYNEQFF.

This clonotype was observed a single time. A much larger clone differs from this one at a single base, so this may be a read error. The chain links TRBV7-9 to TRBJ1-3; no clear D. Germline loops: CDR1 SEHNR, CDR2 FQNEAQ (reference sequence). The CDR3 is 14 amino acids. The DNA of the CDR3 is TGTGCCAGCAGCTCGTCCTTGTCGGGAACCACCATATATTTT. Residues: CASSSSLSGTTIYF.

With respect to this clonotype: A much larger clone is a single base away; this may be a read error. The gene calls are TRBV12-3 or TRBV12-4 and TRBJ1-1, with D unresolved. The CDR3 loop spans 14 amino acids. The CDR3 region has the DNA TGTGCCAGCAGTTACGGGAGTCTGAACACTGAAGCTCTCTTT. Translating gives CASSYGSLNTEALF.